Sequencing of this T cell receptor (beta chain) was carried out in a study of cytomegalovirus exposure and HLA in healthy donors. Vbeta (60) and Jbeta (13) primers were used in the PCR. Clones were sequenced by immunoSEQ multiplex PCR, and TCRdb holds only the in-frame ones, with some missing. The table has around 230,000 clones, roughly 82% seen once. CDR1 and CDR2 from the germline V gene are SGHAT and FQNNGV. The CDR3 totals 16 residues. Only a few counts were recorded for this clone. Compared with germline, one end of the junction differs, possibly owing to a read error. Sequencing input: PBMCs. This receptor was identified in a man aged 40-49 years in good health and CMV-seropositive. This rearrangement joins TRBV11-2 to TRBJ2-5; 10 bases agree with TRBD2. The CDR3 DNA reads TGTGCCAGCAGCTTGATTCCTAGCGGGAGTAGCCAATTTAAAGACTTC. Translated: CASSLIPSGSSQFKDF.